The clone carrying this T cell receptor beta chain was found a few times. What it recognizes is unknown. This may stem from a read error, because a much larger clone lies one nucleotide away. The data were obtained in a study of molecular identifiers for immune sequencing clone quantification. Study findings and constraints: Single-cell amounts of spiked Jurkat TCR RNA were reportedly detectable among over 750,000 naive cells. Clones above 20 RNA copies held over 97% of effector molecules, under 1% in naive cells.

TCRdb itself ran the PCR reads through MiXCR, one entry per CDR3 protein. The sample holds some 5,700 distinct CDR3 sequences, about 16% seen once. This CDR3 comprises 14 residues. In germline, CDR1 is MNHEY, CDR2 SVGAGI. Naive CD8 libraries used roughly 17,000 to 1,100,000 sorted cells and 10%, 30% or 50% RNA. Sorting recovered naive CD8 T cells on a CD8+CD4-CCR7+CD45RA+ profile. The sequence was collected from a human donor in good health. Some libraries in this study had Jurkat cell RNA spiked in. The specimen sequenced was naive CD8+ T cells from blood, with Jurkat cell RNA spiked in. Subset indicated: FACS-sorted CD8+CD4-CCR7+CD45RA+ naive T cells. The chain has TRBV6-5 and TRBJ1-1; 7 bases match TRBD1. The CDR3 coding sequence is TGTGCCAGTAGAGACAGGGCAAAGAACACTGAAGTTTTCTTT. This translates into CASRDRAKNTEVFF.